Listed below are T cell receptor beta chains from one sample, sequenced in a study of identical twins. TCRdb re-called the 5' RACE reads through MiXCR, storing one row per CDR3 protein. The sample lists nearly 250,000 distinct CDR3 sequences, 5.5% to 8% occurring once. In addition, the sample was reused for a study of yellow fever vaccine responses in identical twins.

Material: memory (CD45RO+) T cells sorted from blood. All receptors derive from a young woman in good health. Both conserved end residues are part of each CDR3. A D gene is named only where the DNA matches it firmly. Size tells how often a clone was seen (once, few, many) or the class of an expanded clone, and some rows leave it out.

D gene	V gene	J gene	clone size	CDR3 protein	CDR3 DNA
-	TRBV6-1	TRBJ2-3	-	CASSGGLGEGDTDTQYF	TGTGCCAGCAGTGGGGGTCTCGGGGAGGGGGACACAGATACGCAGTATTTT
TRBD2	TRBV20-1	TRBJ2-7	-	CSAPSGLYEQYF	TGCAGTGCCCCTAGCGGGCTCTACGAGCAGTACTTC
-	TRBV18	TRBJ1-4	few	CASTPGPRGEKLFF	TGTGCCAGCACTCCGGGCCCTCGAGGAGAAAAACTGTTTTTT
TRBD1	TRBV19	TRBJ2-7	many	CASSIRLSQGANSYEQYF	TGTGCCAGTAGTATACGGTTATCACAGGGGGCAAATTCCTACGAGCAGTACTTC
-	TRBV3-1	TRBJ2-1	many	CASSQVSVFSHEQFF	TGTGCCAGCAGCCAAGTGTCCGTCTTCTCACATGAGCAGTTCTTC
-	TRBV20-1	TRBJ2-1	-	CSARGPPSAQTGNEQFF	TGCAGTGCTAGAGGGCCCCCTAGCGCCCAAACGGGAAATGAGCAGTTCTTC
TRBD1	TRBV18	TRBJ2-5	few	CASSPGQGAEETQYF	TGTGCCAGCTCACCGGGACAGGGGGCGGAGGAGACCCAGTACTTC
-	TRBV27	TRBJ1-5	-	CASSLGFPQIHQPQHF	TGTGCCAGCAGTTTAGGCTTCCCACAGATCCATCAGCCCCAGCATTTT
-	TRBV11-2	TRBJ2-1	many	CASRYSRGSYNEQFF	TGTGCCAGCAGGTATTCTAGGGGGTCCTACAATGAGCAGTTCTTC
TRBD2	TRBV5-4	TRBJ2-3	few	CASSLGGTRSTDTQYF	TGTGCCAGCAGCTTGGGGGGGACTAGGAGCACAGATACGCAGTATTTT
TRBD1	TRBV5-1	TRBJ2-7	few	CASSVEGTGTHSEQYF	TGCGCCAGCAGCGTAGAAGGGACAGGGACTCATAGCGAGCAGTACTTC